A selection of T cell receptor beta chains follows, all from one sample in a study of T cell responses to AZD1222 COVID-19 vaccine. The protocol was immunoSEQ multiplex PCR, while the TCRdb copy is restricted to in-frame clones and leaves out a portion. This table holds 100,000 to 150,000 clones, approximately 91% found once. The sequenced sample was peripheral blood, obtained 28 days after the second AZD1222 dose. The origin of the receptors is an adult who received the AZD1222 COVID-19 vaccine. CDR3s include the opening cysteine and the closing phenylalanine or tryptophan. D genes are given only for firm matches. The size of a clone is reported for some rows only, either as once, few or many, or as a class for expanded clones.

size	V	D	J	DNA	CDR3
-	TRBV9	-	TRBJ2-3	TGTGCCAGCAGCGTAGCGGGCACAGATACGCAGTATTTT	CASSVAGTDTQYF
-	TRBV10-3	TRBD2	TRBJ2-7	TGTGCCATCCTCGCTAGCGGGGGCGAGCAGTACTTC	CAILASGGEQYF
-	TRBV6-4	TRBD1	TRBJ1-6	TGTGCCAGCAGGAGAGGACAGGGGCACAATGAGTCCTATAATTCACCCCTCCACTTT	CASRRGQGHNESYNSPLHF
-	TRBV20-1	TRBD1	TRBJ1-2	TGCAGTGCTAGTGACCCGGGACAGGGGCACTATGGCTACACCTTC	CSASDPGQGHYGYTF
-	TRBV9	-	TRBJ1-2	TGTGCCAGCAGCGTAGGACTTGACAGCGAAGTTAACTATGGCTACACCTTC	CASSVGLDSEVNYGYTF
-	TRBV28	TRBD1	TRBJ1-5	TGTGCCAGCAGTACAGGGGGGCCCGGGCAGCCCCAGCATTTT	CASSTGGPGQPQHF
-	TRBV28	-	TRBJ1-2	TGTGCCAGCAGTCAGTCACAGGGAGAGGACGGCTACACCTTC	CASSQSQGEDGYTF
few	TRBV2	-	TRBJ2-7	TGTGCCAGCAGACCCCCTTGGGGCTACGAGCAGTACTTC	CASRPPWGYEQYF
-	TRBV10-3	-	TRBJ1-1	TGTGCCATCAAGGGGGTGGGGTGGGATGAAGCTTTCTTT	CAIKGVGWDEAFF
-	TRBV7-8	TRBD1	TRBJ1-6	TGTGCCAGCAGCCCCGGACGGACAGGGCTATGGAATTCACCCCTCCACTTT	CASSPGRTGLWNSPLHF
-	TRBV30	-	TRBJ1-6	TGTGCCTGGAGTGTACGAGCACTGGAATATAATTCACCCCTCCACTTT	CAWSVRALEYNSPLHF
-	TRBV3-1/TRBV3-2	-	TRBJ1-2	TGTGCCAGCAGCCAGGAGAGCCTCGCTAACTATGGCTACACCTTC	CASSQESLANYGYTF
-	TRBV5-6	TRBD1	TRBJ1-2	TGTGCCAGCAGCCTACCGGGACAGGGGGCTTATGGCTACACCTTC	CASSLPGQGAYGYTF
-	TRBV5-5	-	TRBJ2-7	TGTGCCAGCAGCTTTGGGGGGCATAGAGATTACGAGCAGTACTTC	CASSFGGHRDYEQYF
-	TRBV9	-	TRBJ2-1	TGTGCCAGCAGCGTAGCTACCGAGAATGAGCAGTTCTTC	CASSVATENEQFF
-	TRBV7-3	-	TRBJ2-2	TGTGCCAGCAGCTTACTAAGAACCACCGGGGAGCTGTTTTTT	CASSLLRTTGELFF
-	TRBV5-1	TRBD1	TRBJ2-2	TGCGCCAGCAGCCAGACAGGGACCGGGGAGCTGTTTTTT	CASSQTGTGELFF
-	TRBV11-3	-	TRBJ2-7	TGTGCCAGCACCTCACTAGCCCCCTACGAGCAGTACTTC	CASTSLAPYEQYF
few	TRBV7-9	-	TRBJ1-1	TGTGCCAGCAGCTTGTCCGAAAGGAACACTGAAGCTTTCTTT	CASSLSERNTEAFF
-	TRBV28	-	TRBJ2-7	TGTGCCAGCACCAGAACCCAGTTCGAGCAGTACTTC	CASTRTQFEQYF
few	TRBV7-6	-	TRBJ2-2	TGTGCCAGCAGCTCCCTCACCTTCGGAACCGGGGAGCTGTTTTTT	CASSSLTFGTGELFF
-	TRBV19	-	TRBJ2-2	TGTGCCAGTAGTATTGTCAGGGGCTTTGACACCGGGGAGCTGTTTTTT	CASSIVRGFDTGELFF
-	TRBV7-3	-	TRBJ1-3	TGTGCCAGCAGCGCTGGAAACACCATATATTTT	CASSAGNTIYF
-	TRBV9	TRBD2	TRBJ2-1	TGTGCCAGCAGCGTGATGCTAGCGGGAGTCTACAATGAGCAGTTCTTC	CASSVMLAGVYNEQFF
-	TRBV5-4	-	TRBJ1-2	TGTGCCAGCAGTGACCTTGCCTATGGCTACACCTTC	CASSDLAYGYTF
-	TRBV3-1/TRBV3-2	-	TRBJ2-1	TGTGCCAGCAGTAAACGCGGTCGCGAGCAGTTCTTC	CASSKRGREQFF
-	TRBV6-5	-	TRBJ1-1	TGTGCCAGCAGTTACTCACAGGTTAACACTGAAGCTTTCTTT	CASSYSQVNTEAFF
few	TRBV5-5	TRBD2	TRBJ2-3	TGTGCCAGCAGCTTGGGGGGACTAGCGGGCACAGATACGCAGTATTTT	CASSLGGLAGTDTQYF